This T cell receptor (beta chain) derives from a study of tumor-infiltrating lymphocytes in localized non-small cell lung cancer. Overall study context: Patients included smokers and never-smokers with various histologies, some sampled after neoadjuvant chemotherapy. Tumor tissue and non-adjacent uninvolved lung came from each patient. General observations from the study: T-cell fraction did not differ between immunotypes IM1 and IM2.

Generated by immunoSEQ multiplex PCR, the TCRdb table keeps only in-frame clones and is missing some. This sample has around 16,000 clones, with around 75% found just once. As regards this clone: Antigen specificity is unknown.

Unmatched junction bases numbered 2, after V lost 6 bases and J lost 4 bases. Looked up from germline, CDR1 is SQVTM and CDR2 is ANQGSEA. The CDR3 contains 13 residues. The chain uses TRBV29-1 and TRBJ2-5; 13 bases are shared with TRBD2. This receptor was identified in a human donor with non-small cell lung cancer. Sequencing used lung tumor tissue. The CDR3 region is CSVRLAGGETQYF. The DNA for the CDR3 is TGCAGCGTCCGACTAGCGGGGGGAGAGACCCAGTACTTC.